These 32 T cell receptor beta chains came from one sample sequenced in a study of shared clonotypes between healthy human individuals. Terminally differentiated effector memory CD45RA+ cells were excluded from the naive CD8 cells, which were CD45RO-negative and positively selected for CCR7. TCRdb's table, derived via immunoSEQ multiplex PCR, lists solely in-frame clones and lacks some. Of millions of clones listed, more than 85% are singletons. The source material was naive CD8+ T cells from PBMCs. The receptor source for this set is a young man in good health. Some clones in this sample may be carry-over from other donors' samples.

This clone has more than one count but fewer than ten. The chain couples TRBV11-2 to TRBJ1-1, with D possibly TRBD1 on 5 matching bases. V was clipped by 3 bases and J by 6 bases, with 11 bases between them. Germline assignment: CDR1 SGHAT and CDR2 FQNNGV. CDR3 length: 13 residues. CDR3 residues: CASSFFRDPEAFF. The CDR3 DNA is TGTGCCAGCAGCTTTTTCAGGGATCCTGAAGCTTTCTTT.

As for this clone: Distinct nucleotide sequences in the sample also encode this CDR3. The CDR3 DNA reads TGTGCCAGCAGCTTACTGGGAGACACTGAAGCTTTCTTT. Residues: CASSLLGDTEAFF. The chain joins TRBV7-3 to TRBJ1-1; D unresolved. The V and J ends lost 2 bases and 3 bases respectively, with 7 bases between them. The length of the CDR3 is 13 residues. Germline values: CDR1 SGHTA, CDR2 FQGTGA.

In this sample, this clone turned up a few times. The gene calls are TRBV5-8 and TRBJ1-2; the D is unclear. This CDR3 spans 9 amino acids. Trimming took 5 bases from V and 11 from J, leaving 7 bases between them. Germline CDR1 and CDR2: SGHTS and YDEGEE. CDR3 nucleotides: TGTGCCAGCAGAAGTACTTACACCTTC. Protein product: CASRSTYTF.

The rearrangement uses TRBV9 and TRBJ2-2, with D perhaps TRBD1 (5 bases). The CDR3 contains 13 residues. CDR1 is SGDLS, CDR2 YYNGEE, per germline. V lost 6 bases and J 6 bases, leaving 12 bases between the germline ends. In DNA, the CDR3 is TGTGCCAGCACACGTTCAGGGCCCGGGGAGCTGTTTTTT. Encoded protein: CASTRSGPGELFF.

J is TRBJ2-7 and V is TRBV5-1; 11 bases match TRBD2. This CDR3 has 17 residues. The germline CDR1 and CDR2 sequences are SGHRS and YFSETQ. With V trimmed by 0 bases and J by 2 bases, 7 bases remained unmatched. CDR3 in DNA: TGCGCCAGCAGCTTGGCGGTAGCGGGAGGGCCTGCCTACGAGCAGTACTTC. It yields the protein CASSLAVAGGPAYEQYF.

J is TRBJ2-3 and V is TRBV4-2; D gene ambiguous. Trimming pared 1 base from V and 0 bases from J, leaving 17 bases between. The CDR3 runs 18 residues. CDR1 and CDR2 (germline): LGHNA, YNFKEQ. DNA for the CDR3: TGTGCCAGCAGCCAAGTTGCGTACAGCCCTACAAGCACAGATACGCAGTATTTT. Translating gives CASSQVAYSPTSTDTQYF.

This chain connects TRBV6-1 to TRBJ1-1; D not certain. V lost 0 bases and J lost 8, with 13 bases in between. The germline V gene encodes CDR1 MNHNS and CDR2 SASEGT. This CDR3 is built from 14 residues. In DNA, the CDR3 is TGTGCCAGCAGTGAAGCCCATGGACGGAGAGAAGCTTTCTTT. Protein: CASSEAHGRREAFF.

The chain uses TRBV10-2 and TRBJ1-2; a weak D match, TRBD1 (5 bases). The CDR3 covers 11 residues. Germline V gene data show CDR1 as WSHSY and CDR2 as SAAADI. The V gene lost 6 bases and the J gene lost 4 bases, with 6 bases spanning the gap. The CDR3 reads CASRGTYGYTF. In nucleotides, the CDR3 is TGCGCCAGCAGGGGGACCTATGGCTACACCTTC.

The chain combines TRBV2 with TRBJ2-5; 7 bases map to TRBD2. V was pared by 6 bases and J by 5 bases, with 3 bases of the junction left unmatched. The CDR3 extends over 12 amino acids. Germline loops: CDR1 SNHLY, CDR2 FYNNEI. CDR3 in DNA: TGTGCCAGCAGGGGCGGGAGTGAGACCCAGTACTTC. Amino acids: CASRGGSETQYF.

The V and J genes are TRBV25-1 and TRBJ2-1; D possibly corresponds to TRBD2 (6 bases). The V gene lost 8 bases and the J gene lost 2 bases, with 13 bases spanning the gap. Germline CDR1 is MGHDK and CDR2 is SYGVNS. This CDR3 contains 14 residues. Written as DNA, the CDR3 is TGTGCCAGCCGGGGACTCGGAGCCTACAATGAGCAGTTCTTC. Translation: CASRGLGAYNEQFF.

This chain links TRBV27 with TRBJ2-7; no definite D call. Trimming removed 0 bases at V and 2 bases at J, with 8 bases between. The CDR3 extends over 14 amino acids. Germline V gives CDR1 MNHEY, CDR2 SMNVEV (reference sequence). The CDR3, as DNA: TGTGCCAGCAGTTTATCGTTAAGAACCTACGAGCAGTACTTC. Residues: CASSLSLRTYEQYF.

The rearrangement uses TRBV7-8 and TRBJ1-6; D is unresolved. CDR1 is SGHVS and CDR2 is FQNEAQ in the germline V gene. V was clipped by 4 bases and J by 7 bases, with 5 bases between them. The CDR3 is 12 residues long. As DNA, the CDR3 is TGTGCCAGCAGCTATCAGAATTCACCCCTCCACTTT. Translation: CASSYQNSPLHF.

The J gene is TRBJ1-2, the V gene TRBV11-2; D not resolved. CDR3 size: 14 residues. CDR1 and CDR2 (germline): SGHAT, FQNNGV. V shed 3 bases and J shed 5 bases, with 13 bases lying between them. CDR3 region: CASSFGGGGYGYTF. CDR3 sequence (DNA): TGTGCCAGCAGCTTTGGTGGTGGAGGGTATGGCTACACCTTC.

This clone was observed a single time. This chain links TRBV28 with TRBJ2-1, with no clear D. The ends were cut back, 4 bases at V and 6 bases at J, with 19 bases in the middle. Germline CDR1 MDHEN, CDR2 SYDVKM. CDR3 length equals 16 residues. The CDR3 protein is CASSSADTSYSNEQFF. CDR3 DNA sequence: TGTGCCAGCAGTTCCGCTGATACCAGCTACTCCAATGAGCAGTTCTTC.

V gene TRBV7-9 combines with J gene TRBJ2-7, with TRBD2 matching 10 bases. The CDR3 consists of 16 residues. Germline V gene data show CDR1 as SEHNR and CDR2 as FQNEAQ (reference sequence). J gave up 4 bases and V 2 bases, and 8 bases lay outside the gene matches. In DNA, the CDR3 is TGTGCCAGCAGCTTAAGCCTAGCGGGAGATGATTACGAGCAGTACTTC. Amino acids: CASSLSLAGDDYEQYF.

The table lists this clone with a count of one. The chain uses TRBV6-5 and TRBJ1-1; no clear D gene. The CDR3 has 14 amino acids. V shed 8 bases and J shed 0 bases, with 13 bases lying between them. Germline lookup yields CDR1 MNHEY and CDR2 SVGAGI. CDR3 amino acids: CASFKEGLNTEAFF. The DNA for the CDR3 is TGTGCCAGCTTCAAGGAAGGGCTGAACACTGAAGCTTTCTTT.

The J gene is TRBJ2-2, the V gene TRBV4-3, with D possibly TRBD2 on 6 matching bases. Germline V lookup: CDR1 LGHNA, CDR2 YSLEER. The CDR3 consists of 15 residues. Trimming removed 0 bases from V and 4 bases from J, with 9 bases in between. CDR3 in DNA: TGCGCCAGCAGCCAAGAAAGGACTATCACCGGGGAGCTGTTTTTT. This translates into CASSQERTITGELFF.

V usage is TRBV7-2 and J usage is TRBJ2-7, with D unresolved. Per the germline V gene, CDR1 is SGHTA and CDR2 is FQGNSA. This CDR3 region has 13 residues. V was clipped by 4 bases and J by 2 bases, with 9 bases between them. The CDR3 DNA sequence: TGTGCCAGCAGCTGGGGAAAACCCTACGAGCAGTACTTC. Translation gives CASSWGKPYEQYF.

The genes are TRBV28 and TRBJ2-3; the D gene is possibly TRBD2 (7 bases). V was clipped by 8 bases and J by 5 bases, with 14 bases between them. Germline loops: CDR1 MDHEN, CDR2 SYDVKM. CDR3 length: 13 amino acids. CDR3 protein: CASGRGAQDTQYF. As DNA, the CDR3 is TGTGCCAGCGGTCGGGGGGCTCAAGATACGCAGTATTTT.

The gene calls are TRBV9 and TRBJ1-1, with 9 positions matching TRBD1. The CDR3 consists of 15 residues. Germline trimming cut 3 bases from V and 6 bases from J; bases unmatched to any gene: 9. In germline, CDR1 is SGDLS, CDR2 YYNGEE. The CDR3 DNA follows: TGTGCCAGCAGCGCGGACAGGGGACGTACCCCTGAAGCTTTCTTT. It translates to CASSADRGRTPEAFF. The entire variable domain, with the rest obtained from reference TRBV9 and TRBJ1-1, is as follows: DSGVTQTPKHLITATGQRVTLRCSPRSGDLSVYWYQQSLDQGLQFLIQYYNGEERAKGNILERFSAQQFPDLHSELNLSSLELGDSALYFCASSADRGRTPEAFFGQGTRLTVV.

V and J are TRBV5-1 and TRBJ2-2; 8 bases map to TRBD2. J gave up 6 bases and V 3 bases, and 13 bases lay outside the gene matches. The CDR3 has 17 amino acids. In germline, CDR1 is SGHRS, CDR2 YFSETQ. CDR3 sequence: CASSSEKAGGTSGELFF. DNA for the CDR3: TGCGCCAGCAGCTCCGAAAAGGCGGGAGGCACATCCGGGGAGCTGTTTTTT.

Turning to this clone: Its ends do not fully match the called genes, so a read error is possible. The rearrangement uses TRBV6-1 and TRBJ2-7; D is ambiguous. This CDR3 has 12 residues. Germline CDR1 reads MNHNS; CDR2 reads SASEGT. CDR3 amino acids: CASSEVRDLPTF. CDR3 in DNA: TGTGCCAGCAGTGAAGTTCGAGACCTCCCGACTTTC.

The chain couples TRBV6-5 to TRBJ2-5; D is uncertain. This CDR3 has 14 amino acids. Looked up from germline, CDR1 is MNHEY and CDR2 is SVGAGI. The V end was cut by 2 bases, the J end by 5 bases, with 12 bases between. CDR3 sequence reads: CASSYGRLPETQYF. CDR3 nucleotides: TGTGCCAGCAGTTACGGGCGACTGCCGGAGACCCAGTACTTC.

The chain employs TRBV28 and TRBJ2-7; 8 positions match TRBD1. The CDR3 is 14 amino acids. Trimming at V came to 3 bases and at J to 2 bases, leaving 3 bases not matched to a gene. Germline V gene data show CDR1 as MDHEN and CDR2 as SYDVKM. The CDR3 coding sequence is TGTGCCAGCAGTTTTAACAGGGGGACCTACGAGCAGTACTTC. Protein product: CASSFNRGTYEQYF.

This clone was observed a single time. The V call is TRBV4-3, the J call TRBJ2-4; D uncertain. The germline CDR1 and CDR2 sequences are LGHNA and YSLEER. Trimming cost V 0 bases and J 0 bases, with 6 bases left between them. This CDR3 comprises 15 residues. The CDR3 DNA sequence: TGCGCCAGCAGCCAAGACACGGGAGCCAAAAACATTCAGTACTTC. As protein: CASSQDTGAKNIQYF.

The chain combines TRBV5-4 with TRBJ2-3; D is ambiguous. Trimming shortened V by 0 bases and J by 0 bases, and 11 bases separated the two germline ends. This CDR3 is built from 16 residues. Germline CDR1 reads SGHNT; CDR2 reads YYREEE (reference sequence). This CDR3 is CASSLGIILSTDTQYF. The CDR3, as DNA: TGTGCCAGCAGCTTGGGTATTATATTGAGCACAGATACGCAGTATTTT.

This rearrangement joins TRBV7-9 to TRBJ2-2, with 15 nucleotides matching TRBD2. Germline assignment: CDR1 SEHNR and CDR2 FQNEAQ (reference sequence). The CDR3 is 17 amino acids. V trimming: 3 bases; J trimming: 4 bases; junction bases outside the gene matches: 3. CDR3 sequence: CASSLGLAGGVTGELFF. The CDR3 coding sequence is TGTGCCAGCAGCTTGGGACTAGCGGGAGGTGTCACCGGGGAGCTGTTTTTT.

The CDR3, as DNA: TGTGCCACCAGTACCACCCTTAGGGCTGGAAACACCATATATTTT. This translates into CATSTTLRAGNTIYF. The chain combines TRBV15 with TRBJ1-3; D unclear. CDR3 length: 15 residues. Germline CDR1 LNHNV, CDR2 YYDKDF (reference sequence). Trimming pared 6 bases from V and 2 bases from J, leaving 14 bases between.

The CDR3 DNA reads TGTGCCAGCAGCCAATCCGCTAGCGCTAAATGGTTGAAGTCCTACGAGCAGTACTTC. As protein: CASSQSASAKWLKSYEQYF. This chain joins TRBV14 and TRBJ2-7, with D possibly matching TRBD2 (6 bases). The CDR3 has 19 residues. Per the germline V gene, CDR1 is SGHDN and CDR2 is FVKESK. Trimming pared 2 bases from V and 1 base from J, leaving 24 bases between. Full variable domain (outside the CDR3, taken from reference TRBV14 and TRBJ2-7): EAGVTQFPSHSVIEKGQTVTLRCDPISGHDNLYWYRRVMGKEIKFLLHFVKESKQDESGMPNNRFLAERTGGTYSTLKVQPAELEDSGVYFCASSQSASAKWLKSYEQYFGPGTRLTVT.

The chain couples TRBV7-2 to TRBJ2-5; 11 nucleotides agree with TRBD1. Germline CDR1 SGHTA, CDR2 FQGNSA. CDR3 length: 16 amino acids. Losses at the gene ends were 5 bases for V and 5 bases for J; bases not matched to a gene: 10. Here the CDR3 reads CASSRSGQGALETQYF. The CDR3 DNA reads TGTGCCAGCAGCAGGAGCGGACAGGGGGCTTTGGAGACCCAGTACTTC.

The V call is TRBV7-9, the J call TRBJ2-3; 7 bases align to TRBD1. V dropped 5 bases and J dropped 2; count of bases not matched to a gene: 13. The V gene's germline CDR1 is SEHNR and CDR2 FQNEAQ (reference sequence). The CDR3 length is 17 residues. CDR3: CASSAFTGDGFTDTQYF. CDR3 nucleotide sequence: TGTGCCAGCAGCGCCTTCACAGGGGACGGCTTCACAGATACGCAGTATTTT.

V and J are TRBV20-1 and TRBJ2-7; D is unclear. This CDR3 is 11 amino acids long. Germline V gene data show CDR1 as DFQATT and CDR2 as SNEGSKA (reference sequence). The chain's CDR3 is CSRPDGREQYF. The CDR3 DNA reads as TGCAGCCGACCGGATGGCCGCGAGCAGTACTTC.